This TCR beta chain was sequenced in a study of post-analysis software for immune sequencing data. The CDR3 extends over 16 amino acids. After removal of 1 base from V and 9 bases from J, the junction contained 9 bases not matched to a gene. Per the germline V gene, CDR1 is MGHRA and CDR2 is YSYEKL. As for this clonotype: Antigen unknown.

cDNA libraries for TCR beta contained unique molecular identifiers. TCRdb reprocessed the PCR reads with MiXCR, giving one entry per CDR3 protein. The sample has about 820,000 distinct CDR3 sequences, approximately 57% seen once; the top ten hold approximately 4.5%. Overall study findings and caveats: Controls showed significantly higher normalized Chao1 diversity than did multiple sclerosis patients. Samples made in the same batch grouped tightly together by F measure. TRBV5-6, TRBV5-1 and TRBV20-1 belonged to a set of about 5 TRBV segments that were more frequent in patients than controls.

The source of this sequence is a girl aged 10 to 17 with multiple sclerosis. The rearrangement joins TRBV4-1 to TRBJ2-1; 10 bases align to TRBD1. Sequencing used blood. The CDR3 reads CASSQATGGVLVEQFF. DNA of the CDR3: TGCGCCAGCAGCCAAGCGACAGGGGGCGTTTTGGTTGAGCAGTTCTTC.